What follows is one T cell receptor (beta chain) and its context. This sample stems from a study of blood T cell repertoires in COVID-19. On the study more broadly: Whether acute or convalescent, the COVID-19 samples came from the United States, Italy and Spain.

Clones were sequenced by immunoSEQ multiplex PCR, and TCRdb holds only the in-frame ones, with some missing. This repertoire shows under 150,000 clones, about 81% found once; its top ten account for 17%. Germline V CDR1 and CDR2: MNHEY, SVGAGI. V lost 6 bases and J 3 bases, leaving 9 bases between the germline ends. The CDR3 sequence is 13 residues long. The sequenced material came from peripheral blood. The receptor was isolated from a woman at least 80 years old with acute or convalescent COVID-19. The chain is built from TRBV6-5 and TRBJ1-5; no reliable D call. CDR3 protein: CASRTLDNQPQHF. CDR3 in DNA: TGTGCCAGCAGGACACTGGACAATCAGCCCCAGCATTTT.